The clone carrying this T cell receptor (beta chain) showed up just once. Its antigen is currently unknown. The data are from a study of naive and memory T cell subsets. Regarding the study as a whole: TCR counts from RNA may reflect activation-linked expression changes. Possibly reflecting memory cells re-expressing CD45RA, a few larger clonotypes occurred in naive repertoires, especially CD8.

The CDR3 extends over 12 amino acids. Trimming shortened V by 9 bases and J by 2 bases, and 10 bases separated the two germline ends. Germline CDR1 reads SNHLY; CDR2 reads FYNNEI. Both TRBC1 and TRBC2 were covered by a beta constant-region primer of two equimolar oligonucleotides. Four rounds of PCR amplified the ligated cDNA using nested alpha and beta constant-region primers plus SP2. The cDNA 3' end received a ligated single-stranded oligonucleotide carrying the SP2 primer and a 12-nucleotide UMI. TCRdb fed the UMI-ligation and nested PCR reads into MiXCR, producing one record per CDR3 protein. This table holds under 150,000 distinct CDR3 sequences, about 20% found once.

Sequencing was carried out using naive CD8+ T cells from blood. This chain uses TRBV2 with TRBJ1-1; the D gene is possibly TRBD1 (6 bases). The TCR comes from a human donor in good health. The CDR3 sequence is CASLTGNTEAFF. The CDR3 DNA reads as TGTGCCAGTCTGACAGGCAACACTGAAGCTTTCTTT.